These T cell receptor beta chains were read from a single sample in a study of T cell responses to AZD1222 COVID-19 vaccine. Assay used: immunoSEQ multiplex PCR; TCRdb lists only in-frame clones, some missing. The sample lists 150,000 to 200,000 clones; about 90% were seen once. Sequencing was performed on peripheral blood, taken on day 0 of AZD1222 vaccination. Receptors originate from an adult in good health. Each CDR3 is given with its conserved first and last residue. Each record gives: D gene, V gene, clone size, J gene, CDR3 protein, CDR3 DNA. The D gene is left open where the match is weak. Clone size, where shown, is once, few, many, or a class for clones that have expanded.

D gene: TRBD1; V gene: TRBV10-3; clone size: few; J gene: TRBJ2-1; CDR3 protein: CANGQGDNEQFF; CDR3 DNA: TGTGCCAACGGACAGGGGGACAATGAGCAGTTCTTC
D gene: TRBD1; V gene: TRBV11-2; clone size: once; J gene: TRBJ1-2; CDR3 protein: CASSLMLQGEGYTF; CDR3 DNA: TGTGCCAGCAGCTTAATGCTTCAGGGGGAGGGCTACACCTTC
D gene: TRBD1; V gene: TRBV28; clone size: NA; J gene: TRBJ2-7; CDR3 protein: CASRLQGSPYEQYF; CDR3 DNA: TGTGCCAGCAGGTTACAGGGGAGCCCTTACGAGCAGTACTTC
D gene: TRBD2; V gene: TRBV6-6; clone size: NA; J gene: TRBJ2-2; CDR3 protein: CASSLSSGGNTGELFF; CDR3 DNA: TGTGCCAGCAGTCTGTCTAGCGGCGGTAACACCGGGGAGCTGTTTTTT
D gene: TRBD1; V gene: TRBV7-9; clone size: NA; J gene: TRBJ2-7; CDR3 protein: CASSPMTGMGSYEQYF; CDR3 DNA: TGTGCCAGCAGCCCGATGACAGGGATGGGCTCCTACGAGCAGTACTTC
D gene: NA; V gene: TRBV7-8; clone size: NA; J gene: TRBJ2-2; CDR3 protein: CASSLASLFQRSNTGELFF; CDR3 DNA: TGTGCCAGCAGCTTAGCGTCCCTTTTCCAGAGATCGAACACCGGGGAGCTGTTTTTT
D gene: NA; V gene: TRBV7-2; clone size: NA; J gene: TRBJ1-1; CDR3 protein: CASSPAGGNTEAFF; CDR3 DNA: TGTGCCAGCAGCCCCGCGGGGGGGAACACTGAAGCTTTCTTT
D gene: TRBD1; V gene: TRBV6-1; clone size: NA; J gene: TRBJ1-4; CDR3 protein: CASSEANSRGMFF; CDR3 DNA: TGTGCCAGCAGTGAAGCGAACTCCAGGGGGATGTTTTTT
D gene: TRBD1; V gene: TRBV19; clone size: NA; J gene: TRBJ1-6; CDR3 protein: CASSETWDSYNSPLHF; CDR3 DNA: TGTGCCAGTAGTGAAACTTGGGACAGCTATAATTCACCCCTCCACTTT
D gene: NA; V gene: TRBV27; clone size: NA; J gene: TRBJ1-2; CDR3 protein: CASSFRGGHGYTF; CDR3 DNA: TGTGCCAGCAGTTTCCGGGGGGGCCATGGCTACACCTTC
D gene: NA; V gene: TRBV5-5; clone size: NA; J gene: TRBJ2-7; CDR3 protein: CASSLTFYEQYF; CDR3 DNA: TGTGCCAGCAGCTTGACATTCTACGAGCAGTACTTC
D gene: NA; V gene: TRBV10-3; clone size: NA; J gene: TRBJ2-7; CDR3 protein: CAISGLRDEQYF; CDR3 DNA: TGTGCCATCAGTGGATTGCGGGACGAGCAGTACTTC
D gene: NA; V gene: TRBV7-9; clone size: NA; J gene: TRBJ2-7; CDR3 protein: CASSLGSYASYEQYF; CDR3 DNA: TGTGCCAGCAGCTTAGGGTCCTACGCCTCCTACGAGCAGTACTTC
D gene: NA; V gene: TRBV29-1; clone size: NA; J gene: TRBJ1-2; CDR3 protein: CSVEDLRGLYGYTF; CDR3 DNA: TGCAGCGTTGAAGATCTTCGAGGGCTCTATGGCTACACCTTC
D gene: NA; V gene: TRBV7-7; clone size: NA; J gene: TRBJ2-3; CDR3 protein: CASSLTSGATDTQYF; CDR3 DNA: TGTGCTAGCAGCTTGACTTCAGGGGCCACAGATACGCAGTATTTT
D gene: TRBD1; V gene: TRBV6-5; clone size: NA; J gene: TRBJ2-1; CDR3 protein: CASSPRTGQQFF; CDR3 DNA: TGTGCCAGCAGTCCGCGGACAGGACAGCAGTTCTTC
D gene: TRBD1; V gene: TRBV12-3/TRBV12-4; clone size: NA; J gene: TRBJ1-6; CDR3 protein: CASSGTGSSPLHF; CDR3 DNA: TGTGCCAGCAGCGGGACAGGGAGTTCACCCCTCCACTTT
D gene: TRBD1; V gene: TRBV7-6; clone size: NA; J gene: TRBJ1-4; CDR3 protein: CASSEAGGVNEKLFF; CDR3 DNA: TGTGCCAGCAGCGAGGCAGGGGGCGTCAATGAAAAACTGTTTTTT
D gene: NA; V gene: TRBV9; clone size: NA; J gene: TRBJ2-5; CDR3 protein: CASSVPRETQYF; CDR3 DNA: TGTGCCAGCAGCGTACCCCGGGAGACCCAGTACTTC
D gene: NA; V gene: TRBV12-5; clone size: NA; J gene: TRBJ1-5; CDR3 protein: CASGEGNQPQHF; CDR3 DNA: TGTGCTAGTGGCGAGGGAAATCAGCCCCAGCATTTT
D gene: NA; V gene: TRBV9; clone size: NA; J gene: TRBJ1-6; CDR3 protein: CASSVADNSPLHF; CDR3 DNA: TGTGCCAGCAGCGTGGCAGATAATTCACCCCTCCACTTT
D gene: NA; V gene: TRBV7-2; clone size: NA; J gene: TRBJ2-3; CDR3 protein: CASSLAGGGLDTQYF; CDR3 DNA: TGTGCCAGCAGCTTAGCGGGGGGGGGCCTGGATACGCAGTATTTT
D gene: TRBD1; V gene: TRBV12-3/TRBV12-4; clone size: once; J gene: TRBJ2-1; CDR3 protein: CASSLYRGNEQFF; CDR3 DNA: TGTGCCAGCAGTTTATACAGGGGAAATGAGCAGTTCTTC
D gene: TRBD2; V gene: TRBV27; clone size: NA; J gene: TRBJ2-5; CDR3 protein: CASSAQSGLAGVPRETQYF; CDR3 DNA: TGTGCCAGCAGTGCCCAATCGGGACTAGCGGGAGTTCCGCGAGAGACCCAGTACTTC
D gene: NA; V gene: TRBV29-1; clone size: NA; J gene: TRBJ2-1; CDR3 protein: CSSSRGGSYNEQFF; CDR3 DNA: TGCAGCTCCAGTCGGGGTGGGTCCTACAATGAGCAGTTCTTC
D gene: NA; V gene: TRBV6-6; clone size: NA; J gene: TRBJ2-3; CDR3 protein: CASSRPPEAPGTDTQYF; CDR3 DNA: TGTGCCAGCAGTCGTCCCCCGGAGGCGCCGGGCACAGATACGCAGTATTTT
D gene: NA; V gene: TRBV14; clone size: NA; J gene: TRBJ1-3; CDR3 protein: CASSQARVEGNTIYF; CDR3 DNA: TGTGCCAGCAGCCAAGCCAGGGTGGAAGGAAACACCATATATTTT
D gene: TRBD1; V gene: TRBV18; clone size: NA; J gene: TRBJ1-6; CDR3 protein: CASSRPGTGGDSPLHF; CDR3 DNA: TGTGCCAGCTCACGACCCGGGACAGGGGGTGATTCACCCCTCCACTTT
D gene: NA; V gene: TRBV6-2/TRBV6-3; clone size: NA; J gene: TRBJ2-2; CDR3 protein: CASSDIRGTGELFF; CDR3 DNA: TGTGCCAGCAGTGATATAAGAGGCACCGGGGAGCTGTTTTTT
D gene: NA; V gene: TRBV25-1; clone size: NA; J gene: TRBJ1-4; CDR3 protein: CASSDGASLSEKLFF; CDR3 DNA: TGTGCCAGCAGTGATGGGGCCTCTTTGAGTGAAAAACTGTTTTTT
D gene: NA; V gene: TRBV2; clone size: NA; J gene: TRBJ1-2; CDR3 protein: CASSDPVRGNYGYTF; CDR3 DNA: TGTGCCAGCAGTGACCCAGTAAGGGGCAACTATGGCTACACCTTC
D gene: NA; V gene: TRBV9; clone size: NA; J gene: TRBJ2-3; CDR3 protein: CASSPLQGPTDTQYF; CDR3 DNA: TGTGCCAGCAGCCCCCTACAGGGCCCCACAGATACGCAGTATTTT
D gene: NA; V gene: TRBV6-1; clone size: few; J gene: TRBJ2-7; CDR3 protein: CASSEGLAQYEQYF; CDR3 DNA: TGTGCCAGCAGTGAAGGGCTAGCGCAATACGAGCAGTACTTC
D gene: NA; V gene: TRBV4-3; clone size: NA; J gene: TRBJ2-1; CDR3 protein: CASSQGQVSNNEQFF; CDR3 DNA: TGCGCCAGCAGCCAAGGACAGGTATCTAACAATGAGCAGTTCTTC
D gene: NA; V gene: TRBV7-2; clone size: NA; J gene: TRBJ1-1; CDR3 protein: CASSSHWGLNTEAFF; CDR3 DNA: TGTGCCAGCAGCTCACATTGGGGGCTAAACACTGAAGCTTTCTTT
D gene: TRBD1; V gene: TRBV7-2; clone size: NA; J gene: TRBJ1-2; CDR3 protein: CAIRQGGDYTF; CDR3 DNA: TGTGCCATCCGACAGGGGGGGGACTACACCTTC
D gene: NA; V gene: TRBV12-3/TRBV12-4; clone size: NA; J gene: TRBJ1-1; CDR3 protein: CASRYMNTEAFF; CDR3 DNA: TGTGCCAGCAGGTATATGAACACTGAAGCTTTCTTT
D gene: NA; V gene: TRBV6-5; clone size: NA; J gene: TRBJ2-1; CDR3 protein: CASRNDEQFF; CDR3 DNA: TGTGCCAGCAGAAATGATGAGCAGTTCTTC
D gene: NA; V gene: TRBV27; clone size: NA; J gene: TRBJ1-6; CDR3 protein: CASSLRGSSETLHF; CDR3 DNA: TGTGCCAGCAGTTTACGGGGCTCCTCAGAGACCCTCCACTTT
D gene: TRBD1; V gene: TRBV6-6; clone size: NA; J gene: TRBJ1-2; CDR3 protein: CASSRGQDYGYTF; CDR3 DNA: TGTGCCAGCAGCCGTGGACAGGATTATGGCTACACCTTC
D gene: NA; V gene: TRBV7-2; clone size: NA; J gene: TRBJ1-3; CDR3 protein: CASSTTGHDGNTIYF; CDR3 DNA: TGTGCCAGCAGCACTACGGGACACGATGGAAACACCATATATTTT
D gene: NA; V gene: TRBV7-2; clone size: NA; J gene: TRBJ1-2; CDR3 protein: CASSLDGVQGNYGYTF; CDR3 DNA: TGTGCCAGCAGCTTAGACGGTGTACAGGGTAACTATGGCTACACCTTC